A selection of T cell receptor beta chains follows, all from one sample in a study of blood T cell repertoires in COVID-19. Data came from immunoSEQ multiplex PCR; TCRdb stores just in-frame clones and leaves some out. This table holds tens of thousands of clones, over 80% found once. Sequencing was done on a sample of peripheral blood. These receptors were collected from a woman older than 75 with acute or convalescent COVID-19. CDR3s include the opening cysteine and the closing phenylalanine or tryptophan. Each record gives: CDR3 DNA, CDR3 protein, J gene, D gene, V gene, clone size. A D gene is named only where the DNA matches it firmly. Size is stated for part of the rows, as once, few or many counts, or as a class when the clone is expanded.

TGTGCCAGCTCACCACCGGGGGGGCTGAGGAACGAGCAGTACTTC CASSPPGGLRNEQYF TRBJ2-7 - TRBV18 -
TGTGCCAGCAGCTTAGGCGGTGGGGAGCAGCCCCAGCATTTT CASSLGGGEQPQHF TRBJ1-5 - TRBV7-8 -
TGTGCCAGCAGCTTAAGGGCCACAGGGGGAGGCGCTGAAGCTTTCTTT CASSLRATGGGAEAFF TRBJ1-1 TRBD1 TRBV7-3 -
TGTGCCAGCAGTTTATCAGGGGGGACTGAAGCTTTCTTT CASSLSGGTEAFF TRBJ1-1 TRBD1 TRBV28 -
TGTGCCAGCAGCGTAGAGAGCCGAGCGGGAGACACCCAGTACTTC CASSVESRAGDTQYF TRBJ2-5 TRBD2 TRBV9 -
TGTGCCAGCAGTTACGGACAGGCGGGGAATTCACCCCTCCACTTT CASSYGQAGNSPLHF TRBJ1-6 TRBD1 TRBV6-6 -
TGTGCCAGCAAGGGGGGGTCAAATAGCAATCAGCCCCAGCATTTT CASKGGSNSNQPQHF TRBJ1-5 - TRBV2 -
TGTGCCAGCAGTTTCGGGCTAGCGAGACTACCGCAGTATTTT CASSFGLARLPQYF TRBJ2-3 - TRBV27 -
TGTGCCAGCAGCTTGGCCGCAAGGAGTGAAGCTTTCTTT CASSLAARSEAFF TRBJ1-1 - TRBV5-4 -
TGTGCCAGCAGCGTAGGAAGACAGGGCGATGGCTACACCTTC CASSVGRQGDGYTF TRBJ1-2 TRBD1 TRBV9 few
TGTGCCAGCAGCTTATCGGGACAGATGAACACTGAAGCTTTCTTT CASSLSGQMNTEAFF TRBJ1-1 TRBD1 TRBV7-3 -
TGTGCCAGCAGTTACTTAGGCCCCAGGGGGGAGACCCAGTACTTC CASSYLGPRGETQYF TRBJ2-5 TRBD1 TRBV6-5 -
TGTGCCAGCAGCCCCCTCGGTCAGGACACTGAAGCTTTCTTT CASSPLGQDTEAFF TRBJ1-1 - TRBV7-8 -
TGTGCCAGCAGCCGACATCTGGGTAGCGGAGGCACAGATACGCAGTATTTT CASSRHLGSGGTDTQYF TRBJ2-3 - TRBV3-1/TRBV3-2 -
TGCGCCAGCAGCCGCGAACTAGCGGGGGTAGAGACCCAGTACTTC CASSRELAGVETQYF TRBJ2-5 TRBD2 TRBV4-3 -
TGTGCCAGCAGTACCTACAGGGGAAGGGCGCAGGGCAATCAGCCCCAGCATTTT CASSTYRGRAQGNQPQHF TRBJ1-5 TRBD1 TRBV27 -
TGTGCCTGGAGTGAGCAGGGGCCCTACGAGCAGTACTTC CAWSEQGPYEQYF TRBJ2-7 - TRBV30 once
TGTGCCAGCAGCCAACGACAGGGAGGAAACACTGAAGCTTTCTTT CASSQRQGGNTEAFF TRBJ1-1 TRBD1 TRBV7-9 once
TGTGCCAGCAGCCCTCTAGGGGGAGCGTCCGGGGAGCTGTTTTTT CASSPLGGASGELFF TRBJ2-2 - TRBV7-3 -
TGTGCCAGTAGAACGGACAGGGCCCATGGCTACACCTTC CASRTDRAHGYTF TRBJ1-2 TRBD1 TRBV19 few
TGTGCCAGCCATCCCGGGGGGACAGGGCTCACTGAAGCTTTCTTT CASHPGGTGLTEAFF TRBJ1-1 TRBD1 TRBV7-2 -
TGTGCCAGCAGCACAGGGACGGGGGAGACCCAGTACTTC CASSTGTGETQYF TRBJ2-5 - TRBV6-2/TRBV6-3 -
TGTGCCAGTAGTATGGGGGGGTCGGGAAACACCATATATTTT CASSMGGSGNTIYF TRBJ1-3 - TRBV19 -
TGTGCCAGCTCACCAATGGGACAGGGGTCAGGTGAGCAGTACTTC CASSPMGQGSGEQYF TRBJ2-7 TRBD1 TRBV18 -
TGCGCCAGCAGCTTGGCCACCGGGACAGGGAGCTACGAGCAGTACTTC CASSLATGTGSYEQYF TRBJ2-7 TRBD1 TRBV5-1 -
TGTGCCAGCAGAAACACTTACGGGCAGCCCCAGCATTTT CASRNTYGQPQHF TRBJ1-5 - TRBV6-5 -
TGTGCCAGTGGAAGGACTAGCGGGGAAGTCTTC CASGRTSGEVF TRBJ2-1 TRBD2 TRBV19 -
TGTGCCAGCAGCCCAGGACGGGGGATTAACTATGGCTACACCTTC CASSPGRGINYGYTF TRBJ1-2 - TRBV7-8 few
TGTGCCAGCAGCGAAGCTAGCGGGGGGCGTGGAGATACGCAGTATTTT CASSEASGGRGDTQYF TRBJ2-3 TRBD2 TRBV7-2 few
TGTGCCACCAGTGGGGGGCCCAGGGACACTGAAGCTTTCTTT CATSGGPRDTEAFF TRBJ1-1 - TRBV24-1 -
TGCGCCAGCAGCCTATCCGGGACACCCAACACTGAAGCTTTCTTT CASSLSGTPNTEAFF TRBJ1-1 - TRBV5-1 -
TGTGCCAGCAGCTTATTGAACGGAGGTCAGCCCCAGCATTTT CASSLLNGGQPQHF TRBJ1-5 - TRBV5-5 once
TGCGCCAGTAGGGACAGGCTTACTGGCTACACCTTC CASRDRLTGYTF TRBJ1-2 TRBD1 TRBV5-1 -
TGTGCCAGCAGCGCCAAACAGGGGGCAGAGAACACTGAAGCTTTCTTT CASSAKQGAENTEAFF TRBJ1-1 TRBD1 TRBV9 once
TGTGCCAGCAGCCTCACTAGCGGGGGGCCAGAGACCCAGTACTTC CASSLTSGGPETQYF TRBJ2-5 TRBD2 TRBV5-6 medium-sized
TGTGCCAGCAGCTCTTGGGCTAGCGGGGCCTACGAGCAGTACTTC CASSSWASGAYEQYF TRBJ2-7 TRBD2 TRBV27 -
TGTGCCATCAGTGCCCCGGACAGGGGGGACTATGGCTACACCTTC CAISAPDRGDYGYTF TRBJ1-2 TRBD1 TRBV10-3 -
TGTGCCAGCAGTGACTCGTGGGGTCGGGGTACGCAGTATTTT CASSDSWGRGTQYF TRBJ2-3 - TRBV6-4 -